The present TCR beta chain was sequenced within a study of blood T cell repertoires in COVID-19. Across the study: The analysed material was cDNA or gDNA that came from T cells, B-cell-depleted T cells, or PBMCs.

This clone came up a few times. Per the study methods: Scientists estimated how many nucleated cells there were by amplifying reference gene primers. Some clones are missing from TCRdb's copy, which holds only in-frame ones; the method was immunoSEQ multiplex PCR. V and J calls and clone size are as listed in that table; D and trimming were resolved from the DNA. The table lists some 200,000 clones, approximately 90% of them singletons. Germline CDR1 is GTSNPN and CDR2 is SVGIG (reference sequence). The CDR3 spans 14 residues. The ends were cut back, 3 bases at V and 4 bases at J, with 13 bases in the middle.

Sequenced input: peripheral blood. V gene TRBV30 combines with J gene TRBJ1-5, with D unclear. This TCR derives from a man aged 50-60 years with acute or convalescent COVID-19. CDR3 residues: CAWREAGPNQPQHF. The CDR3, as DNA: TGTGCCTGGAGGGAGGCTGGGCCGAATCAGCCCCAGCATTTT.